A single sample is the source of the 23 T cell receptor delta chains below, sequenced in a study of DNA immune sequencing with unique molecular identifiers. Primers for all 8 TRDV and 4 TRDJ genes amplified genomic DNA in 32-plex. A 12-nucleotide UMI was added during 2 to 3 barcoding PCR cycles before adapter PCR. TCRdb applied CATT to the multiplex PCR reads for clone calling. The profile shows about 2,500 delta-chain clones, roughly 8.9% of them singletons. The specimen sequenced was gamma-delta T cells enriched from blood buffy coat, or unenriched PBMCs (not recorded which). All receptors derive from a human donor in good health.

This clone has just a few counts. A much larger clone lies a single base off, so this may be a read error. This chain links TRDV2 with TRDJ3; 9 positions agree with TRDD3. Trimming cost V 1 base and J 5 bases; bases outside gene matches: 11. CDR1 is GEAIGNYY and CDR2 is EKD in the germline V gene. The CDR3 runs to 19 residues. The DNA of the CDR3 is TGTGCCTGTGACACTCTGGGGGATTTAAATTCCCGGGACACCCGACAGATGTTTTTC. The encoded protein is CACDTLGDLNSRDTRQMFF.

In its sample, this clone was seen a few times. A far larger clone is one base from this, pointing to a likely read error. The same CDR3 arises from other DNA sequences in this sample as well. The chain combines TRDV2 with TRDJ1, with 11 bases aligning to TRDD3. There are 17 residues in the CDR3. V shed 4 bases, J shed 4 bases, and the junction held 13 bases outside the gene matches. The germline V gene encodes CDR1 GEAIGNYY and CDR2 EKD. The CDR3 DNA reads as TGTGCCTGTGATACTCTGGTGGGGGATACGCCCTACGATAAACTCATCTTT. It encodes CACDTLVGDTPYDKLIF.

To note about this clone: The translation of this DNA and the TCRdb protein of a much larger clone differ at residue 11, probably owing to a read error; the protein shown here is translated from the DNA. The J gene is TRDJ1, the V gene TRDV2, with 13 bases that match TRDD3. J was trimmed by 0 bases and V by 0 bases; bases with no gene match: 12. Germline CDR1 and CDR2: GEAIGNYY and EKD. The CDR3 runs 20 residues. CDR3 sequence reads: CACDTVLGDTGMRYTDKLIF. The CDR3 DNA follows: TGTGCCTGTGACACCGTACTGGGGGATACGGGTATGAGGTACACCGATAAACTCATCTTT.

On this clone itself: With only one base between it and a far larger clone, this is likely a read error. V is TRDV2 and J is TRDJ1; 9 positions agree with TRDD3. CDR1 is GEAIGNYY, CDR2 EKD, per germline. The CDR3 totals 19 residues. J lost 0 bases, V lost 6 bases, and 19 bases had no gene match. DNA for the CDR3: TGTGCCTGTTCCCCGCCACGGCCGGGGGTGGGGGATAACACCGATAAACTCATCTTT. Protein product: CACSPPRPGVGDNTDKLIF.

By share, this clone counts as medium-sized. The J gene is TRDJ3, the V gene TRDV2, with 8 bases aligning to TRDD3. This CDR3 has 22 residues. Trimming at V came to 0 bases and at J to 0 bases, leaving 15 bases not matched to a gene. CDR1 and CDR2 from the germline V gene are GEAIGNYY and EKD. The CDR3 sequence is CACDTVEALGIPDSWDTRQMFF. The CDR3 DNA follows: TGTGCCTGTGACACCGTAGAGGCCCTGGGGATACCCGACTCCTGGGACACCCGACAGATGTTTTTC.

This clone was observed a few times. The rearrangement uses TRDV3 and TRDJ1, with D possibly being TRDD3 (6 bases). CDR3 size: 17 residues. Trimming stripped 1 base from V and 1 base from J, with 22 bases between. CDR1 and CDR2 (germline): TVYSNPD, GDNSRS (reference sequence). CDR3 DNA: TGTGCCTTTACGTCCCGGCCGGGCTGGGGCCCCACCGATAAACTCATCTTT. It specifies CAFTSRPGWGPTDKLIF.

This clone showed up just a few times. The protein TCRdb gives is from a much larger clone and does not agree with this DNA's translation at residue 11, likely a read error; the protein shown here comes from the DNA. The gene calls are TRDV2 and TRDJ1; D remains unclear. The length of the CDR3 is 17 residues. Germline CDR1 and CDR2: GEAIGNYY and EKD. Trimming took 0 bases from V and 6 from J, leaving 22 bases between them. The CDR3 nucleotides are TGTGCCTGTGACACCGTTGGTGGGACCGCTTTCCGATATAAACTCATCTTT. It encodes CACDTVGGTAFRYKLIF.

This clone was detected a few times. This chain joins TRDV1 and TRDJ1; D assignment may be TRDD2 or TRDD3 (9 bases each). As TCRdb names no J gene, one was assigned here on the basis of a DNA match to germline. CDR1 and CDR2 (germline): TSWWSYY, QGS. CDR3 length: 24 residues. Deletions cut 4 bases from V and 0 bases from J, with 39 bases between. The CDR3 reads CALGGPTFLRGIPVPTSDTDKLIF. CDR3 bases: TGTGCTCTTGGGGGCCCTACCTTCCTACGGGGGATACCCGTACCCACCTCAGACACCGATAAACTCATCTTT.

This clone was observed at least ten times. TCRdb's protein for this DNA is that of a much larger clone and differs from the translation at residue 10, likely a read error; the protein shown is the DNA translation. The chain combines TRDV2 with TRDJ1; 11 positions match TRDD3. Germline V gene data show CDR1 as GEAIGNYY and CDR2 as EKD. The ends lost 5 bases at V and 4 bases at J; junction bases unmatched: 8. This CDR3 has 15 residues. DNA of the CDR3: TGTGCCTGTGCCCAACTGGGGGATAGGGGCGATAAACTCATCTTT. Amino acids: CACAQLGDRGDKLIF.

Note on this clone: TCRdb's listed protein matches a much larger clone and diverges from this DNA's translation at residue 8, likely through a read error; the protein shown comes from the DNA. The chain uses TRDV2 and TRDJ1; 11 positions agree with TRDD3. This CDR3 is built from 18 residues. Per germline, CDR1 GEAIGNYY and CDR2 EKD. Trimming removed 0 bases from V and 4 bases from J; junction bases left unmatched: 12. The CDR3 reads CACDTVTALGDNGDKLIF. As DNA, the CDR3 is TGTGCCTGTGACACCGTAACCGCACTGGGGGATAATGGCGATAAACTCATCTTT.

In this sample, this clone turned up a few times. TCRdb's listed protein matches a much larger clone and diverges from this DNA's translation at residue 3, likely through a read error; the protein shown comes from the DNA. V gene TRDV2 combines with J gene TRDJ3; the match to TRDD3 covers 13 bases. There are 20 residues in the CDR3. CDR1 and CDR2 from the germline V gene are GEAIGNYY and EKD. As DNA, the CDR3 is TGTGCCAGTGAACCGTACTGGGGGATACGGGGCTCCTGGGACACCCGACAGATGTTTTTC. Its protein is CASEPYWGIRGSWDTRQMFF.

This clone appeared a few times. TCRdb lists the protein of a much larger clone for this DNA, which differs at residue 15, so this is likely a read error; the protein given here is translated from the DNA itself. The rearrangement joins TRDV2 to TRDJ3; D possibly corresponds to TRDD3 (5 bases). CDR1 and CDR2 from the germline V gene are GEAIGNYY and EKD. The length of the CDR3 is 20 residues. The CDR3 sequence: CACDTLGTTNGSWDIRQMFF. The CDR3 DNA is TGTGCCTGTGACACCTTGGGGACCACGAACGGCTCCTGGGACATCCGACAGATGTTTTTC.

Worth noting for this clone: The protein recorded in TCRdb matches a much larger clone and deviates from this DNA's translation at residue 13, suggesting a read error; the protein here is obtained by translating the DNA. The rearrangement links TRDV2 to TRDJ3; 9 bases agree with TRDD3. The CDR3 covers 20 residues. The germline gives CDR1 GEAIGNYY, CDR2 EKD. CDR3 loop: CACDPIVLGESSRDTRQMFF. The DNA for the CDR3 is TGTGCCTGTGATCCCATTGTACTGGGGGAAAGCTCCAGGGACACCCGACAGATGTTTTTC.

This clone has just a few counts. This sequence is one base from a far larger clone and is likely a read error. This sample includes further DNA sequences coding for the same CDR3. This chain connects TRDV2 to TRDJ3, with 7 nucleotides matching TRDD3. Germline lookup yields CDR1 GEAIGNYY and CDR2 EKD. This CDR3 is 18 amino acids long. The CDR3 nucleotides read TGTGCCTGTGACACTCTACTGGGGAGCTCCTGGGACACCCGTCAGATGTTTTTC. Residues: CACDTLLGSSWDTRQMFF.

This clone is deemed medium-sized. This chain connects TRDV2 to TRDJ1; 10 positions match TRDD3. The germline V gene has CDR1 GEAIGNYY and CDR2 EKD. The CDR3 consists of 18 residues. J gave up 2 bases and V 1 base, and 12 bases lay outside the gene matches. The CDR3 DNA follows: TGTGCCTGTGACACGGTTACTGGGGGATTCGGAGTGACCGATAAACTCATCTTT. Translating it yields CACDTVTGGFGVTDKLIF.

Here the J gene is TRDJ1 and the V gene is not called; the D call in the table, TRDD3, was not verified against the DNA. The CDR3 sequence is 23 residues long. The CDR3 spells CACDTIVSGGNWGPDLYTDKLIF. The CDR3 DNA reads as TGTGCCTGTGACACCATCGTATCGGGGGGGAACTGGGGACCTGACTTGTACACCGATAAACTCATCTTT.

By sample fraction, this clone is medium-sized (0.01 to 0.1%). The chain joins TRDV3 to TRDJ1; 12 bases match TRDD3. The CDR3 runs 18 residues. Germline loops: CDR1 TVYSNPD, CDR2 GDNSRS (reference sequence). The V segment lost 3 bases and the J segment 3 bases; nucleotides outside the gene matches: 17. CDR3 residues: CAFTTLPDWGIPSDKLIF. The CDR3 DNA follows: TGTGCCTTCACGACACTTCCCGACTGGGGGATACCGTCCGATAAACTCATCTTT.

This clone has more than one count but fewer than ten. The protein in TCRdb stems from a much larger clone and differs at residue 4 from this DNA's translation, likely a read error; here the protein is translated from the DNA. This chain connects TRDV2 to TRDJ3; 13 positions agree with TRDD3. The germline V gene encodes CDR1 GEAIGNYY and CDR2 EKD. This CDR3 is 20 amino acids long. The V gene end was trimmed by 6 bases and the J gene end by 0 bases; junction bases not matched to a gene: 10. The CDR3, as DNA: TGTGCCTGTTACAAAGTACTGGGGGATACGCGCTCCTGGGACACCCGACAGATGTTTTTC. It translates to CACYKVLGDTRSWDTRQMFF.

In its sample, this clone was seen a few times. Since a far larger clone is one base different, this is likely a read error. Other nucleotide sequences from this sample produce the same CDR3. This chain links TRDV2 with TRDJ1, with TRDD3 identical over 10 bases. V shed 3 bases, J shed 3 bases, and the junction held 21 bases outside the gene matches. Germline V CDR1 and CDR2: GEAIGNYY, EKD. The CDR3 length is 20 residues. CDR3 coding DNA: TGTGCCTGTGACCCCGTACTGGGGGATGCCAAAGGGAGAGGACCCGATAAACTCATCTTT. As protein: CACDPVLGDAKGRGPDKLIF.

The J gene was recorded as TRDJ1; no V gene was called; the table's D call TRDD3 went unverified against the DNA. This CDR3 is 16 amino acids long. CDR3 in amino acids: CALGETYLRGIDKLIF. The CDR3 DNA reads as TGTGCTCTTGGGGAAACATATCTCAGGGGCATCGATAAACTCATCTTT.

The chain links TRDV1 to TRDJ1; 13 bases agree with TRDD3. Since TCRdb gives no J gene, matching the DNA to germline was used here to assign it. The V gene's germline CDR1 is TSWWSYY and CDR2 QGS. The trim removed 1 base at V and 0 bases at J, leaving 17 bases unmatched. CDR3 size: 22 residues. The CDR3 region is CALGEPSFTGGYAWGNTDKLIF. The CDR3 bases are TGTGCTCTTGGGGAACCGTCATTTACTGGGGGATACGCTTGGGGTAACACCGATAAACTCATCTTT.

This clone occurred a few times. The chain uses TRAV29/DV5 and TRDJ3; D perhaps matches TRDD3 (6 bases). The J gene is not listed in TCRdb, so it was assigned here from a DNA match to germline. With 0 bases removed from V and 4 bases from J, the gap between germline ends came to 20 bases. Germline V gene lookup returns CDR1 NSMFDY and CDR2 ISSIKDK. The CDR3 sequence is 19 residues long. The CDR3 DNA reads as TGTGCAGCAAGCGGGGACTGGGAGAACGAATCGTGGGACACCCGACAGATGTTTTTC. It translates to CAASGDWENESWDTRQMFF.

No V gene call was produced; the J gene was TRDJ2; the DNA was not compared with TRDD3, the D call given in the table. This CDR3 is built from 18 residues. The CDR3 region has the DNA TGTGCCTGTGACACCGGGGGGATACAGGGGGGCGAAACAGCACAACTCTTCTTT. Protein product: CACDTGGIQGGETAQLFF.